The 10 T cell receptor beta chains given below trace back to one sample, sequenced in a study of T cell repertoires in cytomegalovirus infection. These receptors' targets are unknown. In TCRdb, the reads were re-called with MiXCR into one record per CDR3 protein. The table records 51,000 or so distinct CDR3 sequences, around 20% of them present only once. Sequenced here: CD8+ T cells from cultured PBMCs, sampled from culture after CMV antigen stimulation. The receptors stem from a human donor in good health (CMV status not recorded). Some clones in this sample may be carry-over from other donors' samples.

Only a few counts were recorded for this clonotype. A junction end diverges from the germline sequence, so it may reflect a read error. The genes are TRBV30 and TRBJ2-2; D possibly corresponds to TRBD1 (6 bases). Germline V CDR1 and CDR2: GTSNPN, SVGIG (reference sequence). The CDR3 spans 13 residues. CDR3 coding DNA: TGTGCCTGGAGTAGAGGGGACACCGCGGAGCTGTTTTTT. This translates into CAWSRGDTAELFF.

This rearrangement joins TRBV12-3 or TRBV12-4 to TRBJ2-1; tentatively, D is TRBD1 or TRBD2 (5 bases each). V lost 2 bases, J lost 12 bases, and 14 bases lay in between. The CDR3 totals 13 residues. The chain's CDR3 is CASSLRGYATQFF. In DNA form, the CDR3 reads TGTGCCAGCAGTTTACGGGGCTACGCTACGCAGTTCTTC.

This clonotype was counted between two and nine times. The chain couples TRBV12-3 or TRBV12-4 to TRBJ1-1, with D hard to call. Trimming took off 3 bases at V and 1 base at J, with 3 bases between the two ends. The CDR3 sequence is 12 residues long. The CDR3 sequence: CASSFPNTEAFF. The CDR3, as DNA: TGTGCCAGCAGTTTTCCGAACACTGAAGCTTTCTTT.

This chain joins TRBV12-3 or TRBV12-4 and TRBJ2-5, with D perhaps assigned TRBD1 or TRBD2 (5 bases each). Trimming removed 1 base at V and 4 bases at J, with 10 bases between. The CDR3 totals 14 residues. As DNA, the CDR3 is TGTGCCAGCAGTTTAGTTAATGGGGGAGAGACCCAGTACTTC. Its protein is CASSLVNGGETQYF.

The DNA for the CDR3 is TGTGCCAGCAGTTACAGCAGGGAGCTGGGGCGGCCCTACGAGCAGTACTTC. Residues: CASSYSRELGRPYEQYF. The chain is built from TRBV6-2 or TRBV6-3 and TRBJ2-7, with D perhaps matching TRBD1 or TRBD2 (5 bases each). The CDR3 spans 17 residues. V gave up 2 bases and J gave up 2 bases, with 19 bases separating them. CDR1 MNHEY and CDR2 SVGEGT come from the germline V gene.

In nucleotides, the CDR3 is TGTGCCAGCAGCCAAGTCTCAACAGAGGAGCAGCCCCAGCATTTT. Translating gives CASSQVSTEEQPQHF. The J gene is TRBJ1-5, the V gene TRBV4-2; D unclear. CDR3 size: 15 residues. Per germline, CDR1 LGHNA and CDR2 YNFKEQ. V was pared by 1 base and J by 7 bases, with 14 bases between.

The chain combines TRBV6-2 or TRBV6-3 with TRBJ2-5, with D tentatively TRBD1 or TRBD2 (5 bases each). V was pared by 5 bases and J by 5 bases, with 18 bases between. Germline lookup yields CDR1 MNHEY and CDR2 SVGEGT. The CDR3 loop spans 15 amino acids. The CDR3 DNA sequence: TGTGCCAGCAGTCATCCCTATGGGGGAGTGGAGACCCAGTACTTC. It encodes CASSHPYGGVETQYF.

The table lists this clonotype with a few counts. The chain couples TRBV27 to TRBJ2-7, with D perhaps being TRBD1 or TRBD2 (5 bases each). V gave up 7 bases and J gave up 0 bases, with 10 bases separating them. This CDR3 is built from 13 residues. Germline V gene sequence: CDR1 MNHEY, CDR2 SMNVEV (reference sequence). The DNA of the CDR3 is TGTGCCAGCACTGGGACGGACTCCTACGAGCAGTACTTC. As protein: CASTGTDSYEQYF.

This chain links TRBV11-2 with TRBJ2-5; no firm D call. Germline assignment: CDR1 SGHAT and CDR2 FQNNGV. The V gene lost 0 bases and the J gene lost 0 bases, with 5 bases spanning the gap. The CDR3 contains 14 residues. For the CDR3, the DNA is TGTGCCAGCAGCTTAGAATGGGACCAAGAGACCCAGTACTTC. This gives the protein CASSLEWDQETQYF.

The chain has TRBV7-7 and TRBJ2-1, with 11 bases lining up with TRBD2. Germline values: CDR1 SSHAT, CDR2 FNYEAQ (reference sequence). The CDR3 is 16 amino acids. V lost 1 base to trimming and J lost 6 bases; unmatched junction nucleotides: 5. The CDR3 nucleotides read TGTGCCAGCAGCTTAGAACTAGCGGGGGCAAGCAATGAGCAGTTCTTC. Its translation: CASSLELAGASNEQFF.